The rows below give T cell receptor beta chains drawn from one sample of a study of identical twins. TCRdb analysed the 5' RACE reads with MiXCR anew, one entry per CDR3 protein. The repertoire holds 450,000 or so distinct CDR3 sequences, with approximately 15% as singletons. The sample was also linked to a second study, of yellow fever vaccine responses in identical twins.

Sequences were obtained from CD4+ T cells sorted from blood. The receptors shown here come from a woman aged 18-29 years in good health. The CDR3 runs from the conserved cysteine through the conserved F or W. D genes are given only for firm matches. Clone sizes are given selectively: once, few, many, or a class where the clone is expanded.

size | D | J | V | CDR3 | DNA
NA | NA | TRBJ1-2 | TRBV3-1 | CASSRQEGGYTF | TGTGCCAGCAGCCGACAAGAAGGGGGCTACACCTTC
NA | NA | TRBJ2-1 | TRBV7-3 | CASSLKGDSAGSSNEQFF | TGTGCCAGCAGCTTAAAGGGCGACTCTGCGGGGAGTTCCAATGAGCAGTTCTTC
few | NA | TRBJ1-3 | TRBV7-2 | CASSFESYTIYF | TGTGCCAGCAGCTTCGAATCGTACACCATATATTTT
few | NA | TRBJ2-7 | TRBV28 | CASSRGSQWEQYF | TGTGCCAGCTCCCGCGGGTCCCAGTGGGAGCAGTACTTC
many | TRBD2 | TRBJ2-2 | TRBV29-1 | CSVGSSGSYGIGELFF | TGCAGCGTTGGTTCGAGCGGGAGTTATGGGATCGGGGAGCTGTTTTTT
many | NA | TRBJ1-6 | TRBV7-2 | CASSRDGDYNSPLHF | TGTGCCAGCAGCCGCGACGGTGACTATAATTCACCCCTCCACTTT
many | TRBD2 | TRBJ2-3 | TRBV12-3/TRBV12-4 | CASSLTSATDTQYF | TGTGCCAGCAGTCTGACTAGCGCTACAGATACGCAGTATTTT
NA | NA | TRBJ1-2 | TRBV25-1 | CASSEERGGYTF | TGTGCCAGCAGTGAAGAAAGGGGTGGCTACACCTTC
NA | TRBD1 | TRBJ2-7 | TRBV7-2 | CASSLRTGVYEQYF | TGTGCCAGCAGCTTACGTACAGGGGTCTACGAGCAGTACTTC
few | NA | TRBJ2-5 | TRBV7-2 | CASSSGKETQYF | TGTGCCAGCAGCAGCGGTAAAGAGACCCAGTACTTC
few | NA | TRBJ2-7 | TRBV28 | CASSLETHEQYF | TGTGCCAGCAGTTTGGAAACTCACGAGCAGTACTTC
NA | TRBD1 | TRBJ1-1 | TRBV2 | CASRMGQLITEAFF | TGTGCCAGTAGGATGGGACAGCTAATTACTGAAGCTTTCTTT
few | NA | TRBJ2-7 | TRBV28 | CASKGPYEQYF | TGTGCCAGCAAGGGGCCCTACGAGCAGTACTTC
NA | NA | TRBJ1-4 | TRBV18 | CASSPYGGSDEKLFF | TGTGCCAGCTCACCATACGGGGGGTCGGATGAAAAACTGTTTTTT
NA | TRBD2 | TRBJ2-1 | TRBV11-3 | CASSFASGRIHNEQFF | TGTGCCAGCAGCTTCGCTAGCGGGAGGATCCACAATGAGCAGTTCTTC
NA | TRBD2 | TRBJ2-5 | TRBV20-1 | CSAPKSGGFQETQYF | TGCAGTGCTCCGAAGAGCGGGGGGTTCCAAGAGACCCAGTACTTC
once | TRBD1 | TRBJ1-1 | TRBV20-1 | CSARLTGGGRDTEAFF | TGCAGTGCTAGACTAACAGGGGGGGGTAGAGACACTGAAGCTTTCTTT
few | TRBD1 | TRBJ1-4 | TRBV5-1 | CASSVDRGGEKLFF | TGCGCCAGCAGCGTGGACAGGGGTGGTGAAAAACTGTTTTTT
few | NA | TRBJ2-1 | TRBV7-9 | CASSPMSEPSSYNEQFF | TGTGCCAGCAGCCCGATGTCCGAACCTTCCTCCTACAATGAGCAGTTCTTC
NA | TRBD1 | TRBJ2-7 | TRBV7-3 | CASSLQGQGYYEQYF | TGTGCCAGCAGCTTACAAGGACAGGGCTATTACGAGCAGTACTTC
NA | NA | TRBJ2-1 | TRBV12-3/TRBV12-4 | CASTGRFGVNNEQFF | TGTGCCAGCACCGGAAGGTTTGGGGTCAACAATGAGCAGTTCTTC
NA | TRBD2 | TRBJ2-3 | TRBV28 | CASSLGGFAGKISGTDTQYF | TGTGCCAGCAGTTTAGGCGGGTTCGCGGGAAAGATTAGCGGGACAGATACGCAGTATTTT
few | TRBD2 | TRBJ2-1 | TRBV10-3 | CAIHDLAGSGEQFF | TGTGCCATTCACGATCTAGCGGGTTCTGGAGAGCAGTTCTTC
NA | NA | TRBJ1-2 | TRBV28 | CASSLSVRNYGYTF | TGTGCCAGCAGTTTGTCAGTGCGAAACTATGGCTACACCTTC
NA | TRBD2 | TRBJ2-3 | TRBV7-6 | CASSLAPGAGGDTQYF | TGTGCCAGCAGCTTAGCCCCCGGAGCGGGGGGAGATACGCAGTATTTT
few | NA | TRBJ2-3 | TRBV2 | CASPGGRNTQYF | TGTGCCAGTCCTGGGGGGAGGAATACGCAGTATTTT
many | TRBD1 | TRBJ2-3 | TRBV5-1 | CASNPRDSESTDTQYF | TGCGCCAGCAACCCCCGGGACAGTGAGAGCACAGATACGCAGTATTTT
few | TRBD2 | TRBJ2-3 | TRBV29-1 | CSVASGLAGGNRDTQYF | TGCAGCGTCGCGTCGGGACTAGCGGGAGGGAATCGAGATACGCAGTATTTT
NA | NA | TRBJ2-5 | TRBV6-5 | CASSYGSNQETQYF | TGTGCCAGCAGTTATGGTTCAAACCAAGAGACCCAGTACTTC
NA | NA | TRBJ2-2 | TRBV20-1 | CSVRTSLNTGELFF | TGCAGTGTCAGGACCTCCCTGAACACCGGGGAGCTGTTTTTT
NA | NA | TRBJ1-1 | TRBV6-2/TRBV6-3 | CASRPKERANTEAFF | TGTGCCAGCAGGCCAAAAGAAAGGGCGAACACTGAAGCTTTCTTT
NA | NA | TRBJ2-3 | TRBV11-2 | CASSLERGADTQYF | TGTGCCAGCAGCTTAGAGAGGGGGGCAGATACGCAGTATTTT
NA | TRBD1 | TRBJ2-7 | TRBV4-3 | CASSQGGQGGYEQYF | TGCGCCAGCAGCCAAGGGGGACAGGGTGGCTACGAGCAGTACTTC
few | NA | TRBJ2-2 | TRBV12-3/TRBV12-4 | CASSFGQGIRNTGELFF | TGTGCCAGCAGTTTCGGTCAAGGGATCCGGAACACCGGGGAGCTGTTTTTT
NA | TRBD2 | TRBJ2-7 | TRBV7-8 | CASSLNLAGGLYEQYF | TGTGCCAGCAGCTTAAATCTTGCGGGGGGACTCTACGAGCAGTACTTC
few | NA | TRBJ2-6 | TRBV4-3 | CASSQDRGVGNRNVLTF | TGCGCCAGCAGCCAAGATAGGGGGGTAGGGAACCGTAACGTCCTGACTTTC
NA | NA | TRBJ2-3 | TRBV6-5 | CASSDTGGQYF | TGTGCCAGCAGTGACACTGGTGGGCAGTATTTT
many | NA | TRBJ1-5 | TRBV12-3/TRBV12-4 | CASSLGVQPQHF | TGTGCCAGCAGTCTCGGGGTGCAGCCCCAGCATTTT
NA | TRBD1 | TRBJ1-1 | TRBV7-6 | CASSKEGADTEAFF | TGTGCCAGCAGCAAGGAGGGGGCAGACACTGAAGCTTTCTTT
NA | TRBD1 | TRBJ1-1 | TRBV2 | CASSKETGGTEAFF | TGTGCCAGCAGTAAAGAGACAGGGGGGACTGAAGCTTTCTTT
NA | NA | TRBJ2-1 | TRBV4-2 | CASSQAPRDEQFF | TGTGCCAGCAGCCAAGCTCCGAGGGATGAGCAGTTCTTC
NA | TRBD2 | TRBJ2-7 | TRBV2 | CASSELAGALGRYF | TGTGCCAGCAGTGAACTAGCGGGGGCACTGGGGCGGTACTTC
few | NA | TRBJ2-7 | TRBV29-1 | CSVSIPGEQYF | TGCAGCGTATCAATCCCAGGCGAGCAGTACTTC
many | NA | TRBJ2-2 | TRBV7-9 | CASSTQLNTGELFF | TGTGCCAGCAGCACCCAGCTGAACACCGGGGAGCTGTTTTTT
few | NA | TRBJ2-1 | TRBV15 | CATSGGGGSLLWNEQFF | TGTGCCACCAGCGGGGGGGGCGGGAGCCTCCTTTGGAATGAGCAGTTCTTC
NA | NA | TRBJ2-7 | TRBV27 | CASSSFDSSYEQYF | TGTGCCAGCAGCTCCTTTGACAGCTCCTACGAGCAGTACTTC
NA | NA | TRBJ2-5 | TRBV2 | CASSELEETQYF | TGTGCCAGCAGTGAACTAGAGGAGACCCAGTACTTC
NA | TRBD2 | TRBJ2-1 | TRBV12-3/TRBV12-4 | CASSPLPPGGEQFF | TGTGCCAGCAGCCCCCTCCCACCGGGAGGTGAGCAGTTCTTC
few | NA | TRBJ1-4 | TRBV10-3 | CAISRTRGTNEKLFF | TGTGCCATCAGTAGGACCAGAGGAACTAATGAAAAACTGTTTTTT
few | TRBD2 | TRBJ2-2 | TRBV11-2 | CASSPRTSGYPNTGELFF | TGTGCCAGCAGCCCGCGGACTAGCGGGTACCCAAACACCGGGGAGCTGTTTTTT